This T cell receptor beta chain derives from a study of T cells after yellow fever vaccination. Across the whole study: Fractions low in cell number were prepared with SMART-Seq v4 Ultra Low Input.

This CDR3 has 12 amino acids. CDR1 is SGHTA and CDR2 is FQGNSA in the germline V gene. Trimming removed 2 bases from V and 6 bases from J, with 5 bases in between. As regards this clonotype: Its cognate antigen is unknown.

Making TCR cDNA involved 5'RACE template switching, which added UMIs and a universal primer site. Each CDR3 protein gets one entry after TCRdb re-called the 5' RACE reads with MiXCR. The sample has more than 450,000 distinct CDR3 sequences; about a fifth are singletons. The study's findings and limits: Though it reached lower strength, the secondary response hit its peak faster, day 5 versus 15. Most primary-vaccination clones recurred post-booster (around 97% CD4, about 90% CD8).

The source is a man aged 18 to 30 who received the YFV17D yellow fever vaccine. The chain combines TRBV7-2 with TRBJ2-1; no firm D call. This specimen was PBMCs, taken approximately 22 days after the first yellow fever vaccination. In nucleotides, the CDR3 is TGTGCCAGCAGCTTATCTTTCAATGAGCAGTTCTTC. This gives the protein CASSLSFNEQFF.